The T cell receptor (beta chain) described here comes from a study of blood T cell repertoires in COVID-19. About the study: PBMCs, B-cell-depleted T cells, or T cells were the source of the cDNA or gDNA that made up the material.

In the source study's methods: Quantification of nucleated cells was approximated via reference gene primer amplification. Profiled with immunoSEQ multiplex PCR; TCRdb holds only in-frame clones, not every one. For V, J and clone size, that table is used; D and trimming come from the DNA. The table shows around 200,000 clones, with around nine tenths occurring only once. With V trimmed by 7 bases and J by 1 base, 4 bases remained unmatched. CDR3 length: 14 amino acids. Germline V CDR1 and CDR2: KGHSH, LQKENI. This TCR was recovered from a man between 35 and 55 years old with acute or convalescent COVID-19. The sample consisted of peripheral blood. The chain joins TRBV18 to TRBJ2-3, with TRBD2 matching over 8 bases. CDR3 residues: CASLDSGGTDTQYF. DNA of the CDR3: TGTGCCAGCTTAGATAGCGGGGGCACAGATACGCAGTATTTT.